One sample yielded the 2 T cell receptor beta chains listed below, sequenced in a study of CXCR3-negative and CXCR3-positive naive CD8 T cells. Overall study results and limits: Naive cells positive for CXCR3 carried more hydrophobic TRB CDR3s than CXCR3-negative ones.

No antigens are known for them. Through 5' RACE with UMI labels, the TRB cDNA libraries were prepared. TCRdb reprocessed the 5' RACE reads and keeps a single row for each CDR3 protein, giving no DNA. The table for this sample gives more than 100,000 distinct CDR3 sequences. Material for sequencing was naive CXCR3+ CD8+ T cells from blood. As for subset: CD45RO-CCR7+CD27+CD95- naive CD8+ T cells expressing CXCR3 (TNR3+). All receptors derive from a human donor in good health. Some clones in this sample may be carry-over from other donors' samples.

The chain links TRBV28 to TRBJ2-5; TCRdb calls TRBD2, which cannot be checked without DNA. This CDR3 region has 16 residues. Per germline, CDR1 MDHEN and CDR2 SYDVKM. CDR3 region: CASSPGLVGDQETQYF.

The chain couples TRBV19 to TRBJ2-3. CDR3 length: 15 residues. Per the germline V gene, CDR1 is LNHDA and CDR2 is SQIVND (reference sequence). The CDR3: CASSTYAGGTDTQYF.